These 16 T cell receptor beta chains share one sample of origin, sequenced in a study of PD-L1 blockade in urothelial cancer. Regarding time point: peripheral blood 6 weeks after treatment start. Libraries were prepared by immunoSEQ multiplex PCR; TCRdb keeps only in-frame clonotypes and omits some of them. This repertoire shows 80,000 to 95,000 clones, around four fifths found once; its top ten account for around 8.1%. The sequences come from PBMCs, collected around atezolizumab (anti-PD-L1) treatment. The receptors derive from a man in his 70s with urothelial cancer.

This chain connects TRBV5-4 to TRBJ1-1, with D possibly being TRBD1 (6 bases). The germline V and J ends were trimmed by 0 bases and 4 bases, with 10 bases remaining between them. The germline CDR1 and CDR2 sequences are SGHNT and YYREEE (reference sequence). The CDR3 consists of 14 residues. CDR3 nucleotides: TGTGCCAGCAGCTTGGGAGGGGGGGGCACTGAAGCTTTCTTT. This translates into CASSLGGGGTEAFF.

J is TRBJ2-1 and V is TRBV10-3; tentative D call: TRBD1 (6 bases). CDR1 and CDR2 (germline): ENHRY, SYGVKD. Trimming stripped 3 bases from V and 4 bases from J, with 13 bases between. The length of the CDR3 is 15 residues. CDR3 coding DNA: TGTGCCATCAGTGAACCCGTCGGGACATACAATGAGCAGTTCTTC. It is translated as CAISEPVGTYNEQFF.

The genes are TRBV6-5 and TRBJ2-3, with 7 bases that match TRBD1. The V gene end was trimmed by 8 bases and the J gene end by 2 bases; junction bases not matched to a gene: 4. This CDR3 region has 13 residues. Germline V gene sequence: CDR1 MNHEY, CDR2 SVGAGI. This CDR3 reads CASGGQLTDTQYF. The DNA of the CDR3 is TGTGCCAGCGGGGGACAGCTCACAGATACGCAGTATTTT.

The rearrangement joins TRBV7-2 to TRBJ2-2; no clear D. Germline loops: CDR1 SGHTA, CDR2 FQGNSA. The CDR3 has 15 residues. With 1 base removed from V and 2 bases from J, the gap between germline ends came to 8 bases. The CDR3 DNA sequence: TGTGCCAGCAGCTTAGGCACAGCCAACACCGGGGAGCTGTTTTTT. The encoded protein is CASSLGTANTGELFF.

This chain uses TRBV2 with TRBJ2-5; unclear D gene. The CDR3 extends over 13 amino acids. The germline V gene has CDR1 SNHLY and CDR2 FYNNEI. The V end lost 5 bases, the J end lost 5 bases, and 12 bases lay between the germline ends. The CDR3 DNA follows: TGTGCCAGCAGTTTAGGTGCGGCGGAGACCCAGTACTTC. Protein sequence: CASSLGAAETQYF.

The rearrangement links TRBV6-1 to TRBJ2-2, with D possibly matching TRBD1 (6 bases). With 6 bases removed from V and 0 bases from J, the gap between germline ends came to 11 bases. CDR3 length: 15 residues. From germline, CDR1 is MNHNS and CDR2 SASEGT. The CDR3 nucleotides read TGTGCCAGCAGGGATAACAGGGCGAACACCGGGGAGCTGTTTTTT. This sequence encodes CASRDNRANTGELFF.

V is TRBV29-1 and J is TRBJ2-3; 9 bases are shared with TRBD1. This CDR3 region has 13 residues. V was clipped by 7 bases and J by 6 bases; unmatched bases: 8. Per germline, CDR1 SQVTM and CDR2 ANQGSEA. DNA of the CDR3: TGCAGCGCGGGACAGGGCGAAGCCGATACGCAGTATTTT. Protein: CSAGQGEADTQYF.

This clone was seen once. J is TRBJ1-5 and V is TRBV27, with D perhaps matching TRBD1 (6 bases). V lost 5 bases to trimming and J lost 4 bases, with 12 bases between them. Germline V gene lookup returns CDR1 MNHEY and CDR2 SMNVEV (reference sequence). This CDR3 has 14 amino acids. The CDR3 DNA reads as TGTGCCAGCAGTGAGGACAGCCGAAATCAGCCCCAGCATTTT. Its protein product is CASSEDSRNQPQHF.

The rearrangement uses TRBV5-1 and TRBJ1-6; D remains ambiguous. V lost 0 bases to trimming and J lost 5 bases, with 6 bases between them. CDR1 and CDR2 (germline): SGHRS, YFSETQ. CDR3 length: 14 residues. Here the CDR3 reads CASSLGQDNSPLHF. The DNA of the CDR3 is TGCGCCAGCAGCTTGGGGCAAGATAATTCACCCCTCCACTTT.

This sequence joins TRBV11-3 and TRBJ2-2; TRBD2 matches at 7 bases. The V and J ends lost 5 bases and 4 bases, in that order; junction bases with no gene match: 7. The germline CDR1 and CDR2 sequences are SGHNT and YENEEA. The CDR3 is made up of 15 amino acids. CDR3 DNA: TGTGCCAGCAGCCGGACCCCGGGAGGCACCGGGGAGCTGTTTTTT. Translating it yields CASSRTPGGTGELFF.

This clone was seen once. The CDR3 region has the DNA TGTGCCAGCAGTGACTCTGGGGGGATCGCAGATACGCAGTATTTT. Its protein is CASSDSGGIADTQYF. The gene calls are TRBV6-4 and TRBJ2-3; a weak D match, TRBD2 (6 bases). The CDR3 covers 15 residues. V shed 0 bases and J shed 4 bases, with 11 bases lying between them. The germline gives CDR1 MRHNA, CDR2 SNTAGT.

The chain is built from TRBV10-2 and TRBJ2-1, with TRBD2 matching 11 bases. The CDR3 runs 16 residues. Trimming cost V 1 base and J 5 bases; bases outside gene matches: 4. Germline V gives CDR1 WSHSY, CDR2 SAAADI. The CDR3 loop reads CASSEWLAGGDNEQFF. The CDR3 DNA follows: TGCGCCAGCAGTGAGTGGCTAGCGGGGGGTGACAATGAGCAGTTCTTC.

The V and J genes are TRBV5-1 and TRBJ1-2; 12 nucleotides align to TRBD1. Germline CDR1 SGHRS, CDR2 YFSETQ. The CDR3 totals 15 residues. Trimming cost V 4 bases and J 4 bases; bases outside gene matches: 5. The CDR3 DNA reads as TGCGCCAGCAGCATCGGGACAGGGGGCGCCTATGGCTACACCTTC. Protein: CASSIGTGGAYGYTF.

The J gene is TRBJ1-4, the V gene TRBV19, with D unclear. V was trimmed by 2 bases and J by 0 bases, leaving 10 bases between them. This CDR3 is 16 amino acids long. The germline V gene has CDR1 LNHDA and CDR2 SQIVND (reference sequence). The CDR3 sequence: CASSISKEATNEKLFF. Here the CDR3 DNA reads TGTGCCAGTAGTATATCGAAGGAGGCAACTAATGAAAAACTGTTTTTT.

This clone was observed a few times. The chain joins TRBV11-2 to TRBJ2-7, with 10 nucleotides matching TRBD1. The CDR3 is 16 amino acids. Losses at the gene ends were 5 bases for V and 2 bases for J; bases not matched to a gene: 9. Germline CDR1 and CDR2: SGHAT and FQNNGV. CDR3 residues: CASSLQGGTGAYEQYF. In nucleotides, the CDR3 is TGTGCCAGCAGCCTCCAGGGGGGGACAGGGGCCTACGAGCAGTACTTC.

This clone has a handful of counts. The DNA for the CDR3 is TGTGCCAGCAGCTTAGAGACTAACACAGATACGCAGTATTTT. This sequence encodes CASSLETNTDTQYF. The J gene is TRBJ2-3, the V gene TRBV7-8; possibly TRBD2 for D (5 bases). The ends were cut back, 1 base at V and 2 bases at J, with 7 bases in the middle. In germline, CDR1 is SGHVS, CDR2 FQNEAQ. The CDR3 covers 14 residues.